These 22 T cell receptor beta chains originate from one sample sequenced in a study of metastatic and nonmetastatic thyroid tumors. TCRdb re-clonotyped the PCR reads via MiXCR. The data contain 15,000 to 20,000 clones, 15% to 17% of them seen just once; the ten biggest clones take up roughly 17%. No patient had received any treatment before thyroid surgery. Material for sequencing was blood. The receptors originated from a female donor with papillary thyroid cancer or a benign thyroid nodule (not recorded which). Some clones in this sample may be carry-over from other donors' samples.

In this sample, this clone is medium-sized. This chain's CDR3 is CASSYAGFNSPLHF. The CDR3, as DNA: TGTGCCAGCAGTTACGCGGGATTTAATTCACCCCTCCACTTT. The genes are TRBV6-5 and TRBJ1-6; D uncertain. This CDR3 has 14 amino acids. Deletions cut 2 bases from V and 6 bases from J, with 8 bases between. Germline CDR1 MNHEY, CDR2 SVGAGI.

This clone was recorded at least ten times. The chain is built from TRBV13 and TRBJ2-2, with D possibly being TRBD1 or TRBD2 (7 bases each). The CDR3 extends over 15 amino acids. CDR1 is PRHDT and CDR2 is FYEKMQ in the germline V gene (reference sequence). The ends were cut back, 5 bases at V and 6 bases at J, with 16 bases in the middle. In DNA, the CDR3 is TGTGCCAGCAGCCAGGGGGGGACGTCTGCCGGGGAGCTGTTTTTT. This sequence encodes CASSQGGTSAGELFF.

This clone occurred many times. The chain is built from TRBV7-2 and TRBJ2-5; 7 bases agree with TRBD2. Per the germline V gene, CDR1 is SGHTA and CDR2 is FQGNSA. Trimming at V came to 5 bases and at J to 2 bases, leaving 8 bases not matched to a gene. This CDR3 spans 15 amino acids. The DNA of the CDR3 is TGTGCCAGCAGCCTTAGCGGGCTAGGGCAAGAGACCCAGTACTTC. Its translation: CASSLSGLGQETQYF.

This clone was observed a few times. The genes are TRBV30 and TRBJ1-2; 7 bases are a match to TRBD1. Germline V gene data show CDR1 as GTSNPN and CDR2 as SVGIG (reference sequence). CDR3 size: 13 residues. The V gene end was trimmed by 5 bases and the J gene end by 6 bases; junction bases not matched to a gene: 9. The CDR3 region has the DNA TGTGCCTGGGGGAGACAGGGTTTCAATGGCTACACCTTC. Protein sequence: CAWGRQGFNGYTF.

At least ten counts were recorded for this clone. J is TRBJ2-5 and V is TRBV12-3 or TRBV12-4; TRBD1 aligns across 7 bases. J gave up 2 bases and V 3 bases, and 6 bases lay outside the gene matches. The CDR3 spans 15 residues. This chain's CDR3 is CASSFRDSSQETQYF. The CDR3, as DNA: TGTGCCAGCAGTTTTCGGGACAGCTCACAAGAGACCCAGTACTTC.

In this sample, this clone is medium-sized. The rearrangement links TRBV2 to TRBJ1-2, with D possibly TRBD1 on 5 matching bases. CDR3 length: 13 residues. Germline V gene lookup returns CDR1 SNHLY and CDR2 FYNNEI. Trimming removed 3 bases at V and 5 bases at J, with 10 bases between. CDR3 sequence: CASSEGHSYGYTF. CDR3 nucleotides: TGTGCCAGCAGTGAGGGGCACTCTTATGGCTACACCTTC.

The chain carries TRBV5-1 and TRBJ2-3; possible D gene TRBD2, 5 bases. Germline V gene lookup returns CDR1 SGHRS and CDR2 YFSETQ. V lost 1 base to trimming and J lost 3 bases, with 12 bases between them. The CDR3 is made up of 15 amino acids. The CDR3: CASSLHAGGTDTQYF. CDR3 coding DNA: TGCGCCAGCAGCTTGCATGCGGGCGGGACAGATACGCAGTATTTT.

Turning to this clone: A much larger clone lies one base from this, so it may be a read error. J is TRBJ1-2 and V is TRBV19; tentatively, D is TRBD1 (5 bases). V lost 9 bases, J lost 6 bases, and 17 bases lay in between. The CDR3 sequence is 13 residues long. Germline V gene data show CDR1 as LNHDA and CDR2 as SQIVND (reference sequence). Here the CDR3 reads CASRRRGYDGYTF. CDR3 bases: TGTGCCAGCAGAAGGAGGGGTTATGATGGCTACACCTTC.

This clone was seen a handful of times. The genes are TRBV6-1 and TRBJ2-3; 10 bases map to TRBD2. CDR1 is MNHNS and CDR2 is SASEGT in the germline V gene. V shed 3 bases, J shed 7 bases, and the junction held 7 bases outside the gene matches. The CDR3 is made up of 15 amino acids. Here the CDR3 reads CASSETSGCPYTQYF. In nucleotides, the CDR3 is TGTGCCAGCAGTGAGACTAGCGGGTGTCCATATACGCAGTATTTT.

Only a few counts were recorded for this clone. A much larger clone differs by one base, so this may be a read error. Given the absence of the conserved phenylalanine or tryptophan at the CDR3 end, a read error is likely. The V and J genes are TRBV2 and TRBJ1-2; a possible D gene is TRBD1 (6 bases). Germline CDR1 SNHLY, CDR2 FYNNEI. The CDR3 spans 13 residues. For the CDR3, the DNA is TGTGTCAGCAGGCCGGACAGTGACTATGGCTACACCCTC. As protein: CVSRPDSDYGYTL.

This clone counts as medium-sized. V is TRBV28 and J is TRBJ2-7, with TRBD1 matching over 8 bases. This CDR3 comprises 14 residues. V shed 5 bases and J 5 bases; nucleotides not matched to a gene: 8. Germline V gene lookup returns CDR1 MDHEN and CDR2 SYDVKM. This chain's CDR3 is CASSLRQGRHEQYF. CDR3 bases: TGTGCCAGCAGTCTAAGACAGGGGAGGCACGAGCAGTACTTC.

This clone was seen ten or more times. The chain employs TRBV20-1 and TRBJ2-7; D perhaps matches TRBD2 (6 bases). The germline V gene encodes CDR1 DFQATT and CDR2 SNEGSKA (reference sequence). V was trimmed by 6 bases and J by 5 bases, leaving 17 bases between them. The CDR3 is 13 amino acids. The CDR3 reads CSASVGGINEQYF. In DNA form, the CDR3 reads TGCAGTGCATCGGTGGGGGGTATTAACGAGCAGTACTTC.

The table lists this clone with a count of one. A read error may account for a junction end that differs from germline. This chain joins TRBV5-1 and TRBJ2-5, with D perhaps matching TRBD1 (8 bases). Looked up from germline, CDR1 is SGHRS and CDR2 is YFSETQ. The CDR3 extends over 17 amino acids. The CDR3 sequence: CASSLGLAGGGGETQNF. Here the CDR3 DNA reads TGCGCCAGCAGCTTGGGACTAGCAGGGGGCGGAGGAGAGACCCAGAACTTC.

The CDR3, as DNA: TGCGCCAGCAGCTTGTATCTAGCGGGAAACACCGGGGAGCTGTTTTTT. This sequence encodes CASSLYLAGNTGELFF. The rearrangement joins TRBV5-1 to TRBJ2-2; 9 bases match TRBD2. Per germline, CDR1 SGHRS and CDR2 YFSETQ. This CDR3 is 16 amino acids long. The J segment lost 2 bases and the V segment lost 1 base, leaving 3 bases of the junction unmatched.

Ten or more counts support this clone. This chain uses TRBV11-2 with TRBJ2-1; 9 bases fit TRBD2. The CDR3 consists of 14 residues. With 0 bases clipped from V and 9 bases from J, the junction kept 3 bases outside the gene matches. The germline V gene has CDR1 SGHAT and CDR2 FQNNGV. CDR3 in amino acids: CASSLEGLASEQFF. In DNA, the CDR3 is TGTGCCAGCAGCTTAGAGGGACTAGCCTCTGAGCAGTTCTTC.

This clone was seen repeatedly, ten times or more. The chain links TRBV20-1 to TRBJ2-1; D perhaps matches TRBD2 (5 bases). The CDR3 loop spans 12 amino acids. V was clipped by 3 bases and J by 8 bases, with 11 bases between them. In germline, CDR1 is DFQATT, CDR2 SNEGSKA (reference sequence). CDR3 coding DNA: TGCAGTGCTAGTGGGGAGTTGGATGAGCAGTTCTTC. Protein: CSASGELDEQFF.

In this sample, this clone turned up many times. V usage is TRBV5-1 and J usage is TRBJ2-3; the match to TRBD2 covers 11 bases. The CDR3 spans 14 residues. The trim removed 4 bases at V and 4 bases at J, leaving 2 bases unmatched. Looked up from germline, CDR1 is SGHRS and CDR2 is YFSETQ. CDR3 protein: CASSPGLAADTQYF. In DNA form, the CDR3 reads TGCGCCAGCAGCCCGGGACTAGCGGCAGATACGCAGTATTTT.

This clone was counted between two and nine times. The rearrangement joins TRBV12-3 or TRBV12-4 to TRBJ2-7, with D possibly being TRBD2 (5 bases). The CDR3 length is 12 residues. Deletions cut 6 bases from V and 7 bases from J, with 13 bases between. CDR3 nucleotides: TGTGCCAGCAGCCCCACCGGGGTTGAGCAGTACTTC. Its protein is CASSPTGVEQYF.

The sample holds many counts of this clone. The chain links TRBV7-6 to TRBJ1-4; 7 nucleotides line up with TRBD1. Germline V gene sequence: CDR1 SGHVS, CDR2 FNYEAQ. The CDR3 sequence is 15 residues long. V trimming: 1 base; J trimming: 6 bases; junction bases outside the gene matches: 5. CDR3 DNA: TGTGCCAGCAGCTTAGAAAGCACAGGGGATGAAAAACTGTTTTTT. Translating it yields CASSLESTGDEKLFF.

This clone occurred a few times. This chain joins TRBV27 and TRBJ2-1; 8 nucleotides align to TRBD2. With 4 bases clipped from V and 9 bases from J, the junction kept 14 bases outside the gene matches. Germline V CDR1 and CDR2: MNHEY, SMNVEV (reference sequence). CDR3 length equals 16 residues. The CDR3, as DNA: TGTGCCAGCAGTTCCCCCAGCGGGAGCAGCGAGGGTGAGCAGTTCTTC. Its translation is CASSSPSGSSEGEQFF.

This clone was observed at least ten times. The rearrangement links TRBV18 to TRBJ2-1; perhaps TRBD2 as D (5 bases). The V end was cut by 6 bases, the J end by 5 bases, with 11 bases between. CDR3 length equals 13 residues. Germline CDR1 is KGHSH and CDR2 is LQKENI. CDR3 in DNA: TGTGCCAGCTCTTTGGACGGGAACAATGAGCAGTTCTTC. It encodes CASSLDGNNEQFF.

This clone showed up just a few times. The chain carries TRBV6-1 and TRBJ1-2; D is possibly TRBD1 (5 bases). CDR1 and CDR2 (germline): MNHNS, SASEGT. The CDR3 consists of 15 residues. CDR3 sequence reads: CASRGSGALGTGQTF. CDR3 coding DNA: TGTGCTAGCCGTGGAAGCGGGGCGCTGGGGACCGGGCAGACCTTC.